This T cell receptor (beta chain) is drawn from a study of blood T cell repertoires in COVID-19. The V gene's germline CDR1 is LNHDA and CDR2 SQIVND (reference sequence). J lost 9 bases, V lost 6 bases, and 12 bases had no gene match. CDR3 length: 15 amino acids. Methods used by the authors: From reference gene primer amplification, estimates of nucleated cell counts were derived. TCRdb's copy holds only in-frame clones and misses some; the assay was immunoSEQ multiplex PCR. V and J calls and clone size are copied from that table; D and trimming were computed from the DNA. This table has more than 250,000 clones, roughly 90% appearing once.

This TCR came from a man aged 18 to 30 who had recovered from COVID-19. This chain uses TRBV19 with TRBJ2-1; 9 bases match TRBD1. Sequenced material: peripheral blood. The CDR3 nucleotides are TGTGCCAGTAGGGCGGACAGGGGAAGGGCAATTGAGCAGTTCTTC. Its protein product is CASRADRGRAIEQFF. Variable domain in full (rest from reference TRBV19 and TRBJ2-1): DGGITQSPKYLFRKEGQNVTLSCEQNLNHDAMYWYRQDPGQGLRLIYYSQIVNDFQKGDIAEGYSVSREKKESFPLTVTSAQKNPTAFYLCASRADRGRAIEQFFGPGTRLTVL.